These T cell receptor beta chains were read from a single sample in a study of T cells in Graves' hyperthyroidism and ophthalmopathy. TCRdb called the multiplex PCR reads again in MiXCR, with one record for every CDR3 protein. In the table there are about 380,000 distinct CDR3 sequences, less than 20% of which are singletons. Sequenced sample: blood. The source is a man aged 18 to 30 with Graves' ophthalmopathy. Both conserved end residues are part of each CDR3. Fields, in order: J gene, clone size, V gene, CDR3 protein. Size values are once, few and many counts, or a class for expanded clones, and some rows have none.

TRBJ2-1 | . | TRBV7-9 | CASSPLEGLAGGYNEQFF
TRBJ1-4 | . | TRBV18 | CASSPGLLATNEKLFF
TRBJ1-5 | few | TRBV19 | CASSIDGRQPQHF
TRBJ1-2 | many | TRBV9 | CASSVSQGESEGYTF
TRBJ2-5 | . | TRBV5-1 | CASSPSFQETQYF
TRBJ1-5 | many | TRBV18 | CASSPEGNQPQHF
TRBJ1-2 | many | TRBV20-1 | CSAPPGYGYTF
TRBJ2-3 | few | TRBV20-1 | CSAMEGSIADTQYF
TRBJ1-2 | . | TRBV11-2 | CASSTYQDGHTF
TRBJ2-1 | many | TRBV24-1 | CATSDIAGARVGNEQFF
TRBJ2-2 | few | TRBV28 | CASLLAGGYTGELFF
TRBJ1-1 | few | TRBV6-1 | CASGSAGTGEDAEAFF
TRBJ2-3 | many | TRBV20-1 | CSARGTGGDFWADTQYF
TRBJ1-1 | many | TRBV11-2 | CASSWGVGGGDTEAFF
TRBJ1-1 | . | TRBV19 | CASSIDGQGNTEAFF
TRBJ2-7 | . | TRBV6-2/TRBV6-3 | CASSPAQSQQETSYEQYF
TRBJ1-1 | . | TRBV9 | CASSVEGDWNTEAFF
TRBJ2-1 | many | TRBV7-2 | CASSLGTAGNEQFF
TRBJ2-7 | many | TRBV14 | CASSQREGWATEQYF
TRBJ1-5 | many | TRBV7-6 | CASSLAVWQGAGQPQHF
TRBJ2-3 | few | TRBV4-1 | CASTLLESLSTDTQYF
TRBJ2-7 | . | TRBV7-2 | CASSSPRTGHYEQYF
TRBJ2-3 | many | TRBV6-2/TRBV6-3 | CASSYSTRTDTQYF
TRBJ2-7 | many | TRBV7-8 | CASSFLRGRDEQYF
TRBJ2-7 | . | TRBV2 | CASNIQEQYF
TRBJ1-3 | . | TRBV3-1 | CASSQGQGAGNTIYF
TRBJ2-4 | many | TRBV7-2 | CATRPSSWGTKNIQYF
TRBJ1-1 | . | TRBV5-6 | CASSLDGRDTEAFF
TRBJ2-2 | . | TRBV7-3 | CASSLRSGRELFF
TRBJ2-3 | many | TRBV2 | CASREGSGTDTQYF
TRBJ2-3 | few | TRBV7-3 | CASSQDRGKDTQYF
TRBJ2-7 | few | TRBV15 | CATSREGTGYEQYF
TRBJ1-2 | many | TRBV7-9 | CASSIQGDGYTF
TRBJ1-5 | many | TRBV7-3 | CASSLTVDQPQHF
TRBJ2-7 | . | TRBV15 | CATSVVGEQYF
TRBJ2-3 | . | TRBV9 | CASSVAVTGADTQYF
TRBJ2-1 | many | TRBV5-1 | CASSFRGLSSYNEQFF
TRBJ1-1 | many | TRBV5-1 | CASSSTPGVGTEAFF
TRBJ2-5 | many | TRBV6-1 | CATEDGTVETQYF
TRBJ2-1 | few | TRBV11-2 | CASSLGSRAQFF
TRBJ1-1 | many | TRBV2 | CASSEILGIWNTEAFF
TRBJ2-7 | . | TRBV6-1 | CASLWGGEQYF
TRBJ2-7 | few | TRBV2 | CASSRTGEASYEQYF